Each of the 17 T cell receptor beta chains below was sequenced from the same sample in a study of shared clonotypes between healthy human individuals. Assay: immunoSEQ multiplex PCR; the TCRdb copy retains only in-frame clones and omits some. The sample includes around 1.9 million clones, about 93% of them seen just once. Naive-designated CD8 cells lacked CD45RO, were positively enriched for CCR7, and omitted terminally differentiated effector memory CD45RA+ cells. Specimen: naive CD8+ T cells from PBMCs. The source is a man aged 18 to 35 in good health. Some clones in this sample may be carry-over from other donors' samples.

The rearrangement links TRBV4-3 to TRBJ2-1, with a weak D call TRBD1 (7 bases). Per the germline V gene, CDR1 is LGHNA and CDR2 is YSLEER. The length of the CDR3 is 17 residues. The germline V and J ends were trimmed by 2 bases and 6 bases, with 20 bases remaining between them. The chain's CDR3 is CASSQSVRLQGGNEQFF. As DNA, the CDR3 is TGCGCCAGCAGCCAAAGTGTGAGGCTTCAGGGGGGCAATGAGCAGTTCTTC.

The rearrangement links TRBV7-2 to TRBJ2-1; maybe TRBD2 (6 bases). The CDR3 loop spans 12 amino acids. Per the germline V gene, CDR1 is SGHTA and CDR2 is FQGNSA. V was cut by 3 bases and J by 9 bases, with 9 bases left in between. The CDR3 DNA follows: TGTGCCAGCAGCTTGACTAGTACTGAGCAGTTCTTC. Its translation is CASSLTSTEQFF.

The genes are TRBV10-2 and TRBJ1-5; maybe TRBD1 (6 bases). The CDR3 contains 15 residues. V was pared by 2 bases and J by 6 bases, with 14 bases between. Germline V gene data show CDR1 as WSHSY and CDR2 as SAAADI. The CDR3 region has the DNA TGCGCCAGCAGTGAGGTGAGGGAGGGGGTTCAGCCCCAGCATTTT. Translating it yields CASSEVREGVQPQHF.

This chain connects TRBV28 to TRBJ1-5; D is undetermined. The CDR3 totals 13 residues. V lost 5 bases to trimming and J lost 1 base, with 6 bases between them. Germline values: CDR1 MDHEN, CDR2 SYDVKM. The CDR3 reads CASSVKSNQPQHF. CDR3 coding DNA: TGTGCCAGCAGTGTAAAGAGCAATCAGCCCCAGCATTTT.

J is TRBJ2-1 and V is TRBV7-9, with 9 positions matching TRBD2. V shed 1 base and J 8 bases; nucleotides not matched to a gene: 9. The CDR3 extends over 16 amino acids. Germline V gene sequence: CDR1 SEHNR, CDR2 FQNEAQ (reference sequence). CDR3 bases: TGTGCCAGCAGCTTAGGTCCTAGCGGGATTGGCGATGAGCAGTTCTTC. Amino acid sequence: CASSLGPSGIGDEQFF.

This clone has only one observation. This rearrangement joins TRBV4-3 to TRBJ2-7; 7 bases line up with TRBD1. V trimming: 0 bases; J trimming: 4 bases; junction bases outside the gene matches: 6. CDR3 length equals 15 residues. Germline V CDR1 and CDR2: LGHNA, YSLEER. The CDR3 is CASSQDPGTAYEQYF. CDR3 bases: TGCGCCAGCAGCCAAGATCCCGGGACAGCGTACGAGCAGTACTTC.

The rearrangement links TRBV7-6 to TRBJ2-1, with D unclear. The CDR3 runs to 13 residues. V lost 0 bases, J lost 6 bases, and 6 bases lay in between. Germline CDR1 reads SGHVS; CDR2 reads FNYEAQ. In DNA form, the CDR3 reads TGTGCCAGCAGCTTAGCGATGAGCAATGAGCAGTTCTTC. Translated, it gives CASSLAMSNEQFF.

The chain links TRBV30 to TRBJ2-1, with a weak D call TRBD1 (6 bases). The V and J ends lost 2 bases and 2 bases respectively, with 13 bases between them. The CDR3 is 15 amino acids. Germline loops: CDR1 GTSNPN, CDR2 SVGIG (reference sequence). In DNA form, the CDR3 reads TGTGCCTGGAGTAAGCTGGACAGCGCCTACAATGAGCAGTTCTTC. Its protein is CAWSKLDSAYNEQFF.

About this clone: Other DNA sequences within the sample encode an identical CDR3. The V gene is TRBV9, the J gene TRBJ2-3; D possibly corresponds to TRBD1 (5 bases). Trimming removed 3 bases from V and 5 bases from J, with 7 bases in between. The length of the CDR3 is 12 residues. The germline gives CDR1 SGDLS, CDR2 YYNGEE. The CDR3 coding sequence is TGTGCCAGCAGCGCGCAGGGAGATACGCAGTATTTT. Amino acids: CASSAQGDTQYF.

This chain links TRBV12-5 with TRBJ2-5; 9 bases align to TRBD1. This CDR3 is 16 amino acids long. Germline V CDR1 and CDR2: LGHNT, FRNRAP. V dropped 4 bases and J dropped 5; count of bases not matched to a gene: 11. The CDR3 DNA reads TGTGCTAGTGGTTCGACCACAGGGGGCCCGGCGGAGACCCAGTACTTC. It specifies CASGSTTGGPAETQYF.

The chain carries TRBV11-2 and TRBJ2-7, with 10 nucleotides matching TRBD2. The V gene's germline CDR1 is SGHAT and CDR2 FQNNGV. The V and J ends lost 5 bases and 4 bases, in that order; junction bases with no gene match: 5. This CDR3 region has 14 residues. CDR3: CASSASGSSYEQYF. DNA for the CDR3: TGTGCCAGCAGCGCTAGCGGGAGTTCGTACGAGCAGTACTTC.

This sequence joins TRBV7-9 and TRBJ2-2, with 11 bases aligning to TRBD2. The CDR3 consists of 16 residues. CDR1 SEHNR and CDR2 FQNEAQ come from the germline V gene (reference sequence). Unmatched junction bases numbered 4, after V lost 5 bases and J lost 2 bases. CDR3 protein: CASSEGLAGNTGELFF. In DNA, the CDR3 is TGTGCCAGCAGCGAAGGACTAGCGGGCAACACCGGGGAGCTGTTTTTT.

The genes are TRBV4-3 and TRBJ2-3; weak D call: TRBD2 (5 bases). The germline CDR1 and CDR2 sequences are LGHNA and YSLEER. CDR3 length equals 16 residues. V was cut by 0 bases and J by 6 bases, with 16 bases left in between. The CDR3 sequence: CASSQDHPRPGDTQYF. DNA of the CDR3: TGCGCCAGCAGCCAAGATCATCCTCGCCCGGGGGATACGCAGTATTTT.

The chain combines TRBV29-1 with TRBJ1-4, with TRBD1 identical over 10 bases. Germline V CDR1 and CDR2: SQVTM, ANQGSEA. The length of the CDR3 is 14 residues. Trimming took 3 bases from V and 5 from J; bases not matched to a gene: 3. CDR3 in DNA: TGCAGCGTTGACCCGGGACAGGGGAATGAAAAACTGTTTTTT. Protein: CSVDPGQGNEKLFF.

The V gene is TRBV13, the J gene TRBJ1-2; 8 nucleotides agree with TRBD1. Germline CDR1 reads PRHDT; CDR2 reads FYEKMQ (reference sequence). Losses at the gene ends were 6 bases for V and 7 bases for J; bases not matched to a gene: 10. The CDR3 is made up of 14 amino acids. CDR3 DNA sequence: TGTGCCAGCAGGCCAACCAGGGGGACAGGTGGCTACACCTTC. Amino acids: CASRPTRGTGGYTF.

As concerns this clone: Other DNA sequences in this sample translate to the same CDR3. This rearrangement joins TRBV28 to TRBJ2-7; D uncertain. The V gene's germline CDR1 is MDHEN and CDR2 SYDVKM. CDR3 length: 14 amino acids. The germline V and J ends were trimmed by 6 bases and 1 base, with 13 bases remaining between them. The CDR3 is CASSQTGGSYEQYF. DNA for the CDR3: TGTGCCAGCAGCCAAACCGGCGGATCCTACGAGCAGTACTTC.

With respect to this clone: This sample includes further DNA sequences coding for the same CDR3. The rearrangement links TRBV27 to TRBJ1-5; D is possibly TRBD1 (6 bases). CDR1 is MNHEY, CDR2 SMNVEV, per germline (reference sequence). V was shortened by 2 bases and J by 1 base, with 9 bases between the two germline ends. The CDR3 runs to 15 residues. The CDR3 DNA is TGTGCCAGCAGTTTAACAGGGATAAGCAATCAGCCCCAGCATTTT. Translation: CASSLTGISNQPQHF.